The 13 T cell receptor beta chains below all came from one sample that was sequenced in a study of T cells in Graves' hyperthyroidism and ophthalmopathy (dated by TCRdb to about 2019). Libraries were built with multiplex PCR. The data were produced on an Illumina HiSeq 2000. Amplification of TCR beta CDR3 regions was carried out from RNA transcripts. The TCR CDR3 was subjected to a first round of RT-PCR using the HTBI primer set and the Qiagen OneStep RT-PCR kit. Clones were called with MiXCR by TCRdb after fastp trimmed the public reads at Q25, and only in-frame beta chains were retained. Duplicate CDR3 protein sequences are folded into a single record with the most common DNA and genes. The table for this sample lists about 660,000 distinct CDR3 sequences; less than 45% of them were counted only once. Of the sample, less than 9% is held by the ten largest clones. Sequenced sample: peripheral blood or thyroid tissue (not recorded which). Source of these receptors: an adult man with Graves' disease, either hyperthyroidism or ophthalmopathy (not recorded which).

The chain couples TRBV25-1 to TRBJ1-4; 7 nucleotides agree with TRBD1. V lost 1 base, J lost 6 bases, and 8 bases stayed unmatched. Looked up from germline, CDR1 is MGHDK and CDR2 is SYGVNS. This CDR3 spans 16 amino acids. CDR3: CASSELGTAEDEKLFF. CDR3 nucleotide sequence: TGTGCCAGCAGTGAATTAGGGACAGCTGAAGATGAAAAACTGTTTTTT.

The chain links TRBV7-2 to TRBJ2-7; 7 nucleotides line up with TRBD1. The CDR3 runs 14 residues. Germline V gives CDR1 SGHTA, CDR2 FQGNSA. The trim removed 5 bases at V and 2 bases at J, leaving 6 bases unmatched. CDR3 DNA: TGTGCCAGCAGCCACTCCGGGACAGCCTACGAGCAGTACTTC. This translates into CASSHSGTAYEQYF.

The genes are TRBV7-2 and TRBJ2-2; tentative D call: TRBD2 (6 bases). Germline V gives CDR1 SGHTA, CDR2 FQGNSA. Between the trimmed V and J ends, which lost 5 bases and 5 bases, there was a span of 18 bases. This CDR3 region has 16 residues. The CDR3 here is CTSSGAGTARTGELFF. CDR3 bases: TGTACCAGCAGCGGGGCGGGGACGGCGAGGACCGGGGAGCTGTTTTTT.

This clonotype has only one observation. The chain joins TRBV25-1 to TRBJ1-2, with D possibly being TRBD1 (5 bases). This CDR3 has 15 residues. The V gene lost 2 bases and the J gene lost 4 bases, with 14 bases spanning the gap. The germline CDR1 and CDR2 sequences are MGHDK and SYGVNS. The CDR3 protein is CASSEPGPNGYGYTF. The CDR3 region has the DNA TGTGCCAGCAGTGAACCGGGACCCAACGGCTATGGCTACACCTTC.

In its sample, this clonotype was seen a few times. The CDR3, as DNA: TGTGCCAGCAGGCTCCAACAAGAAAGCTACGAGCAGTACTTC. It encodes CASRLQQESYEQYF. V usage is TRBV2 and J usage is TRBJ2-7; D call uncertain. Germline V gives CDR1 SNHLY, CDR2 FYNNEI. Trimming shortened V by 6 bases and J by 3 bases, and 15 bases separated the two germline ends. CDR3 length equals 14 residues. The variable domain in full, completed from reference TRBV2 and TRBJ2-7, reads EPEVTQTPSHQVTQMGQEVILRCVPISNHLYFYWYRQILGQKVEFLVSFYNNEISEKSEIFDDQFSVERPDGSNFTLKIRSTKLEDSAMYFCASRLQQESYEQYFGPGTRLTVT.

The V and J genes are TRBV5-6 and TRBJ1-6, with TRBD1 matching 12 bases. V shed 5 bases, J shed 9 bases, and the junction held 6 bases outside the gene matches. Germline lookup yields CDR1 SGHDT and CDR2 YYEEEE. The CDR3 runs 15 residues. CDR3 DNA: TGTGCCAGCAGACAGGGACAGGGGGCAGGTTCACCCCTCCACTTT. This gives the protein CASRQGQGAGSPLHF.

This rearrangement joins TRBV14 to TRBJ2-7; perhaps TRBD2 as D (6 bases). The V and J ends lost 0 bases and 1 base respectively, with 7 bases between them. Per germline, CDR1 SGHDN and CDR2 FVKESK. CDR3 length: 14 residues. The CDR3 reads CASSQEEGSYEQYF. DNA of the CDR3: TGTGCCAGCAGCCAAGAGGAGGGGTCCTACGAGCAGTACTTC. The full variable domain, in which reference TRBV14 and TRBJ2-7 provide the parts outside the CDR3, is EAGVTQFPSHSVIEKGQTVTLRCDPISGHDNLYWYRRVMGKEIKFLLHFVKESKQDESGMPNNRFLAERTGGTYSTLKVQPAELEDSGVYFCASSQEEGSYEQYFGPGTRLTVT.

Concerning this clonotype: At one end, the junction sequence differs from germline, possibly due to a read error. The chain employs TRBV2 and TRBJ1-6, with TRBD1 as a possible D gene (6 bases). CDR1 SNHLY and CDR2 FYNNEI come from the germline V gene. The CDR3 sequence is 15 residues long. CDR3 in amino acids: CATSGTRSNNSSLHF. CDR3 coding DNA: TGTGCCACCAGTGGGACACGGAGTAATAATTCATCCCTCCACTTT.

The chain employs TRBV7-6 and TRBJ1-1, with D unresolved. This CDR3 has 16 amino acids. Germline lookup yields CDR1 SGHVS and CDR2 FNYEAQ. V gave up 3 bases and J gave up 2 bases, with 16 bases separating them. The CDR3 DNA is TGTGCCAGCAGCTTTCTTTCGTCCAGAGAAAACACTGAAGCTTTCTTT. Amino acids: CASSFLSSRENTEAFF.

This chain uses TRBV20-1 with TRBJ1-2; tentative D call: TRBD1 (6 bases). The CDR3 sequence is 12 residues long. The germline gives CDR1 DFQATT, CDR2 SNEGSKA (reference sequence). V lost 4 bases to trimming and J lost 8 bases, with 14 bases between them. DNA of the CDR3: TGCAGTGCTATGAGGGGGGTGAGAGGCTACACCTTC. As protein: CSAMRGVRGYTF.

In its sample, this clonotype was seen a few times. The chain employs TRBV20-1 and TRBJ2-5; possibly TRBD1 for D (6 bases). Deletions cut 6 bases from V and 2 bases from J, with 13 bases between. This CDR3 region has 13 residues. Germline V gives CDR1 DFQATT, CDR2 SNEGSKA (reference sequence). The CDR3 protein is CSARGFSQETQYF. The CDR3 DNA is TGCAGTGCCAGGGGCTTTTCTCAAGAGACCCAGTACTTC.

This chain connects TRBV14 to TRBJ2-5; D gene unclear. This CDR3 contains 11 residues. Germline V CDR1 and CDR2: SGHDN, FVKESK. Deletions cut 3 bases from V and 14 bases from J, with 13 bases between. CDR3 DNA: TGTGCCAGCAGCCAGACCCGGTATCGATACTTC. It yields the protein CASSQTRYRYF.

The V and J genes are TRBV20-1 and TRBJ1-2; D not certain. V was clipped by 5 bases and J by 0 bases, with 13 bases between them. CDR3 length: 14 residues. In germline, CDR1 is DFQATT, CDR2 SNEGSKA (reference sequence). The CDR3 here is CSARGRKANYGYTF. The CDR3 nucleotides read TGCAGTGCTCGTGGACGGAAAGCTAACTATGGCTACACCTTC.